This T cell receptor (beta chain) was recovered during a study of tumor-infiltrating lymphocytes in primary liver carcinoma. Across the whole study: Patients of both sexes were 30 to 69 years old.

This CDR3 spans 13 amino acids. Unsorted whole blood yielded blood RNA, and germline DNA was extracted as well. Making TCR beta cDNA involved around 540 ng total RNA and a constant-region primer. Sequencing libraries for TCR beta derived from three nested multiplex PCR rounds that used slightly modified ARM-PCR. Running approximately 10 cycles apiece, the first two PCR rounds relied on TRBV1-TRBV30 forward primers together with a C-beta reverse primer. One entry per CDR3 protein, called by TCRdb with MiXCR from the multiplex PCR reads. The sample gives about 180,000 distinct CDR3 sequences, 60% of which show up once; 70% to 80% is in the top ten.

The genes are TRBV21-1 and TRBJ2-5; TRBD1 reflects the table's D call only, with no check against the DNA. TRBV21-1 is marked as a pseudogene. This receptor was identified in a man aged 40-55 years with primary liver carcinoma and hepatitis B virus infection. Material for sequencing was peripheral blood. The CDR3 DNA follows: TGTGCCACCCGGGACAAAACTCAAGAGACCCAGTACTTC. This translates into CATRDKTQETQYF.